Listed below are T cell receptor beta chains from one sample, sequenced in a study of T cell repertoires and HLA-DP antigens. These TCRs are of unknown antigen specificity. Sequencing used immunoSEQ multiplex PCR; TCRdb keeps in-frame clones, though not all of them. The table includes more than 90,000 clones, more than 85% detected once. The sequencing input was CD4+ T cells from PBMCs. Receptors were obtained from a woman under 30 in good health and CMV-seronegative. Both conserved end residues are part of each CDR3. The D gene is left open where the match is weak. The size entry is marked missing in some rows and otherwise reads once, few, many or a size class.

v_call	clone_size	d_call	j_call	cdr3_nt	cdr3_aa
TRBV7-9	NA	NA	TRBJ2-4	TGTGCCAGCAGCTTGATGTCCAAAAACATTCAGTACTTC	CASSLMSKNIQYF
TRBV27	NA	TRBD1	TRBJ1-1	TGTGCCAGCACCCCAGGGGGCGCGACTGAAGCTTTCTTT	CASTPGGATEAFF
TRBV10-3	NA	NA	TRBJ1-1	TGTGCCGTAAGAGAATTAAGCATGAACACTGAAGCTTTCTTT	CAVRELSMNTEAFF
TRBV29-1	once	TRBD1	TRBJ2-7	TGCAGCGTTGAAAGGGACAGGGGGGACGAGCAGTACTTC	CSVERDRGDEQYF
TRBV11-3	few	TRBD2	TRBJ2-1	TGTGCCAGCAGCTTATCGGCGGGAGGGCCTTACAATGAGCAGTTCTTC	CASSLSAGGPYNEQFF
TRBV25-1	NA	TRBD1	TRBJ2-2	TGTGCCAGCAGTGGGGACAGGGGTCCCACCGGGGAGCTGTTTTTT	CASSGDRGPTGELFF
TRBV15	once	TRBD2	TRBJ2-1	TGTGCCACCAGCAGAGATCCAACTAGCGGGAGGGCAAGCTCCTACAATGAGCAGTTCTTC	CATSRDPTSGRASSYNEQFF
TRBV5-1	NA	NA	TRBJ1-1	TGCGCCAGCCTACGTACGGCAGGATCGACCACTGAAGCTTTCTTT	CASLRTAGSTTEAFF
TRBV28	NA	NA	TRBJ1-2	TGTGCCAGCAGCCTTTGGGGCGCGTCTAACTATGGCTACACCTTC	CASSLWGASNYGYTF
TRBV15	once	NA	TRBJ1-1	TGTGCCACCTCTAAGGGGGTTCGGGACACTGAAGCTTTCTTT	CATSKGVRDTEAFF
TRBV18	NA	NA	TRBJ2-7	TGTGCCAGCTCACCAACATCGTTATGGAGGAGTCCTAACTACGAGCAGTACTTC	CASSPTSLWRSPNYEQYF
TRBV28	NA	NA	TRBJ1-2	TGTGCCAGCAGTTTACCCAGTTATGGCTACACCTTC	CASSLPSYGYTF
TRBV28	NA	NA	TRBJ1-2	TGTGCCAGCAGACGACAACAGGGTTTATATGGCTACACCTTC	CASRRQQGLYGYTF
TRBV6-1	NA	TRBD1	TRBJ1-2	TGTGCCAGCAGGGCGACAGGGGTCGATGGCTACACCTTC	CASRATGVDGYTF
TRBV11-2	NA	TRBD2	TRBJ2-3	TGTGCCAGCAGCTTCCGGACTAGCGGGATCGGGGATACGCAGTATTTT	CASSFRTSGIGDTQYF
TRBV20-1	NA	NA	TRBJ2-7	TGCAGTGTACTGTGGTCCTACGAGCAGTACTTC	CSVLWSYEQYF
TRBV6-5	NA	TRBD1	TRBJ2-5	TGTGCCAGCAGTTACGAGGGCAGGGGGCCCGAGACCCAGTACTTC	CASSYEGRGPETQYF
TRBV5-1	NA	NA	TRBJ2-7	TGCGCCAGCAGCTTGAACGGGCCACCCACCTACGAGCAGTACTTC	CASSLNGPPTYEQYF
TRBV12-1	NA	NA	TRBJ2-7	TGTGCCAGCAGCCCCCCCTGGCGGGAGGGCCCGGGCGAGCAGTACTTC	CASSPPWREGPGEQYF
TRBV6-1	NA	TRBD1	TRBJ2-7	TGTGCCAGTCATGATGGACAGGGGATACGGGAGCAGTACTTC	CASHDGQGIREQYF
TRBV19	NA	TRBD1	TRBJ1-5	TGTGCCAGTAGTAAAGGGACAGGCAATCAGCCCCAGCATTTT	CASSKGTGNQPQHF
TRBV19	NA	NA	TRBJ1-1	TGTGCCAGTACTGTCGGGGGGATCACTGAAGCTTTCTTT	CASTVGGITEAFF
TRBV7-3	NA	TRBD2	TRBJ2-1	TGTGCCAGCAGCGGGACTAGCGTCGGCAATGAGCAGTTCTTC	CASSGTSVGNEQFF
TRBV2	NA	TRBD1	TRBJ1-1	TGTGCCAGCACCCGGACAGGGTGGACTGAAGCTTTCTTT	CASTRTGWTEAFF
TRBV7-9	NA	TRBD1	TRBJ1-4	TGTGCCAGCAGAGGGCGGACAGGACGGGGTGAAAAACTGTTTTTT	CASRGRTGRGEKLFF
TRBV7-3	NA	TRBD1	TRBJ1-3	TGTGCCAGCAGCTATGCCGCGCCAGGGGGTGGAAACACCATATATTTT	CASSYAAPGGGNTIYF
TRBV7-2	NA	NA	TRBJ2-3	TGTGCCAGCAGCTTAGAGGGCTACACAGATACGCAGTATTTT	CASSLEGYTDTQYF
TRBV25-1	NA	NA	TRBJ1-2	TGTGCCAGCAGTGCAGGGGACTCCTATGGCTACACCTTC	CASSAGDSYGYTF
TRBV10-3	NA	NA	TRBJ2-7	TGTGCCATCGCTGGTTCGCTCCTGGCAGACCACTACGAGCAGTACTTC	CAIAGSLLADHYEQYF
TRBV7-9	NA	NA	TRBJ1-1	TGTGCCAGCAGGTCTCGGGTAGGGGACACTGAAGCTTTCTTT	CASRSRVGDTEAFF
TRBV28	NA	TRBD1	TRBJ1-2	TGTGCCAGCAGGGACCGGACAGGGATGGGCTACACCTTC	CASRDRTGMGYTF
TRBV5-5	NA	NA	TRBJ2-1	TGTGCCAGCAGCTTACAGGCCTTAGAGCAGTTCTTC	CASSLQALEQFF
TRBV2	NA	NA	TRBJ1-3	TGTGCCAGCGGAAGGACTAGCTCTGGAAACACCATATATTTT	CASGRTSSGNTIYF
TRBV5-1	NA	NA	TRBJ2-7	TGCGCCAGCAGCCCCGTCTACGAGCAGTACTTC	CASSPVYEQYF
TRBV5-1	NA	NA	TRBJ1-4	TGCGCCAGCAGCCTACGGACTAATGAAAAACTGTTTTTT	CASSLRTNEKLFF
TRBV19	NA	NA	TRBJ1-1	TGTGCCAGTAGTCCCGGGCTACCAGGGGCCCTGAACACTGAAGCTTTCTTT	CASSPGLPGALNTEAFF
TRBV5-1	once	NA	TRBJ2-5	TGCGCCAGCAGCTTGGCAGTACAAGAGACCCAGTACTTC	CASSLAVQETQYF
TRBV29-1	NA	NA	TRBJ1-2	TGCAGCGTTGAAACTAACTATGGCTACACCTTC	CSVETNYGYTF
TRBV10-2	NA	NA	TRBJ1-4	TGCGCCAGCAGGCACGTGGGTATTGAAAAACTGTTTTTT	CASRHVGIEKLFF
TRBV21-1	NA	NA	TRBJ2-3	TGTGCCAGCAGACGTTTTCAGGGAGGACCGCTGAGCGATACGCAGTATTTT	CASRRFQGGPLSDTQYF
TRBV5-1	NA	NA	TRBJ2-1	TGCGCCAGCAGCTTGGGCGGCGGGAACTACAATGAGCAGTTCTTC	CASSLGGGNYNEQFF
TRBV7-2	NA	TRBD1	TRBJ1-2	TGTGCCAGCAGCTTAGGACAGGGGAATGGGTATGGCTACACCTTC	CASSLGQGNGYGYTF
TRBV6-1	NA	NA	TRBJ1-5	TGTGCCAGCAGTTCTCTGGGACGGCAAGTACCCCAGCATTTT	CASSSLGRQVPQHF
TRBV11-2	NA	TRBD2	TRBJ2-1	TGTGCCAGCAGCTTAGTTTGGACTAGCGGGGGGCCGGGTGAGCAGTTCTTC	CASSLVWTSGGPGEQFF
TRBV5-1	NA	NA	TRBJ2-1	TGCGCCAGCAGCTTGGTGTTGGGGACGGATTACAATGAGCAGTTCTTC	CASSLVLGTDYNEQFF
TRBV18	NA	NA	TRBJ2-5	TGTGCCAGCTCACCCCTAGTGGGACAAGAGACCCAGTACTTC	CASSPLVGQETQYF
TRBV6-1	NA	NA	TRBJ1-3	TGTGCCAGCAGCCCGGGGAGGGGAGCTGGAAACACCATATATTTT	CASSPGRGAGNTIYF
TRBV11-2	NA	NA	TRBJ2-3	TGTGCCAGCAGCTTAGATCGGGGTGGTACGCAGTATTTT	CASSLDRGGTQYF
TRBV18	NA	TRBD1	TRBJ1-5	TGTGCCAGCTCATCCCGGGACAGGGGCAATCAGCCCCAGCATTTT	CASSSRDRGNQPQHF
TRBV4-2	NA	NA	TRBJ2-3	TGTGCCAGCAGCCAAGTCCCAGGGGTGCGGACAGATACGCAGTATTTT	CASSQVPGVRTDTQYF
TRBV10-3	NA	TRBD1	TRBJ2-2	TGTGCCATCAGTGGAAGGGACAGGGGGCCCGGGGAGCTGTTTTTT	CAISGRDRGPGELFF
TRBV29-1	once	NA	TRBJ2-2	TGCAGCGTTGGTCTCAGGCTCTCCCCTGCAACCGGGGAGCTGTTTTTT	CSVGLRLSPATGELFF
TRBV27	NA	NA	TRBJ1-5	TGTGCCAGCAGTTTGCGAGGGTACGGACCGGGAGGTCAGCCCCAGCATTTT	CASSLRGYGPGGQPQHF